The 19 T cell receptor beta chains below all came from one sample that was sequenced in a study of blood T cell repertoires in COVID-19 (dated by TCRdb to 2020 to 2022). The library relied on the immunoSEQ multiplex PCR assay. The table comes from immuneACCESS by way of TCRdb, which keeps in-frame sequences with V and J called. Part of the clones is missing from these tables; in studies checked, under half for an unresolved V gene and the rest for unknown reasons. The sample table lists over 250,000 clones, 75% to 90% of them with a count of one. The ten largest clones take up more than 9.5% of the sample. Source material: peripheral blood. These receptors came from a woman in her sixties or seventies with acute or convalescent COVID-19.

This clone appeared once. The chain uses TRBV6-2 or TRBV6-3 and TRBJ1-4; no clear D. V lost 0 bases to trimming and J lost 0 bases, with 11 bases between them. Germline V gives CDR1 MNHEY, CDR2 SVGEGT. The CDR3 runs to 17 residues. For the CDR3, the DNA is TGTGCCAGCAGTTACTCAAACAGCCCGGCAACTAATGAAAAACTGTTTTTT. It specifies CASSYSNSPATNEKLFF.

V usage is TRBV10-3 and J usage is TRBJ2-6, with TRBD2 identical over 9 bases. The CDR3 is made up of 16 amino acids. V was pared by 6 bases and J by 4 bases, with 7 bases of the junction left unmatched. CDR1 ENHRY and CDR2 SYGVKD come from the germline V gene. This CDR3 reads CAIRNSGGWGANVLTF. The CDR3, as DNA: TGTGCCATCAGAAATAGCGGGGGATGGGGGGCCAACGTCCTGACTTTC.

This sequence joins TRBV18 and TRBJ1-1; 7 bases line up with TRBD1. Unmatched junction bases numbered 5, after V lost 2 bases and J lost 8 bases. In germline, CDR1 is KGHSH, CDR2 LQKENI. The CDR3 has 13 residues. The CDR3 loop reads CASSPNRDSEAFF. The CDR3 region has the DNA TGTGCCAGCTCACCAAACCGGGACAGCGAAGCTTTCTTT.

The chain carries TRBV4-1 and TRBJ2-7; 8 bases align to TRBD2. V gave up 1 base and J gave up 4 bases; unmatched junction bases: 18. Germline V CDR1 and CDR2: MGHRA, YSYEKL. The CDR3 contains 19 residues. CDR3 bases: TGCGCCAGCAGCCAAGCGGGCACTAGCGGCCCAATGAGAAGGTACGAGCAGTACTTC. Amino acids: CASSQAGTSGPMRRYEQYF.

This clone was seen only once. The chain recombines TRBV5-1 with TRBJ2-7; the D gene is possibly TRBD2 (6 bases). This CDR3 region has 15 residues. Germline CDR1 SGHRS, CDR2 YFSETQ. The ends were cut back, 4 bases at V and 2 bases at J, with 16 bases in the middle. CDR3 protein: CASSPGLQPPYEQYF. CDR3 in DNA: TGCGCCAGCAGCCCGGGACTCCAACCCCCCTACGAGCAGTACTTC.

The CDR3 sequence: CASSLVPQDSYGYTF. The CDR3 nucleotides are TGTGCCAGCAGCTTGGTCCCACAGGACAGCTATGGCTACACCTTC. The chain recombines TRBV5-4 with TRBJ1-2; D possibly corresponds to TRBD1 (6 bases). The CDR3 extends over 15 amino acids. In germline, CDR1 is SGHNT, CDR2 YYREEE (reference sequence). V gave up 0 bases and J gave up 4 bases, with 13 bases separating them.

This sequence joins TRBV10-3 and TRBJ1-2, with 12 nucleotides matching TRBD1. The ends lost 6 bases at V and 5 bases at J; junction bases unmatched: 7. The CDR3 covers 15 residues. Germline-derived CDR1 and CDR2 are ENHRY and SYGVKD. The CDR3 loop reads CAIRGTGGLLYGYTF. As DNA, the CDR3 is TGTGCCATCAGGGGGACAGGGGGCTTGTTGTATGGCTACACCTTC.

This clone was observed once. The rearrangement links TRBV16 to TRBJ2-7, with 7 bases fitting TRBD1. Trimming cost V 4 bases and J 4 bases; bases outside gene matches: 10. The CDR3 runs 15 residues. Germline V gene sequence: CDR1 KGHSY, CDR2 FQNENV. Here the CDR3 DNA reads TGTGCCAGCAGCCTCAGACAGGGTGGCCTTTACGAGCAGTACTTC. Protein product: CASSLRQGGLYEQYF.

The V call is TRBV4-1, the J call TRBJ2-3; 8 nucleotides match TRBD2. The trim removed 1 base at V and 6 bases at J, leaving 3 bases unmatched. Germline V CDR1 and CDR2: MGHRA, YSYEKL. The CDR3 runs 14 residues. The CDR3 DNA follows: TGCGCCAGCAGCCAAGCCAGCGGGGGCGATACGCAGTATTTT. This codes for CASSQASGGDTQYF.

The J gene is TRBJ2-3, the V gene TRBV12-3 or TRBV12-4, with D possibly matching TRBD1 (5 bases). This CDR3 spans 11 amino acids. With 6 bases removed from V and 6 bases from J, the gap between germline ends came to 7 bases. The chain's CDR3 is CASRDTDTQYF. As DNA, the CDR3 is TGTGCCAGCAGGGACACCGATACGCAGTATTTT.

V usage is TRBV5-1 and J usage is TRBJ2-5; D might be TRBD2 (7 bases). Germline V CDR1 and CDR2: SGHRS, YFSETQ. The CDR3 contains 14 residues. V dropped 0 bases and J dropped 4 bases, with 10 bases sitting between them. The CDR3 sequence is CASSLGGGRETQYF. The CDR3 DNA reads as TGCGCCAGCAGCTTGGGGGGGGGCCGAGAGACCCAGTACTTC.

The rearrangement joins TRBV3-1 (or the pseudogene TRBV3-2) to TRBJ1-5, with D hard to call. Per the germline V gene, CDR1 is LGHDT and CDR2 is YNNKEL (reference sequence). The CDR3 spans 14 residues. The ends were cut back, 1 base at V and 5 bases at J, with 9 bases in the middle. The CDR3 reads CASSQGVRDQPQHF. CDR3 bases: TGTGCCAGCAGCCAAGGGGTGAGGGATCAGCCCCAGCATTTT.

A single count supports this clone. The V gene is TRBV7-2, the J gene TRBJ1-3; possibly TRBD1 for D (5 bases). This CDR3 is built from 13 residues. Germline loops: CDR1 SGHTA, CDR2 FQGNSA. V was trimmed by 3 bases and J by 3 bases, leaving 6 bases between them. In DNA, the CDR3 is TGTGCCAGCAGCTTGGGGGGTGGAAACACCATATATTTT. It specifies CASSLGGGNTIYF.

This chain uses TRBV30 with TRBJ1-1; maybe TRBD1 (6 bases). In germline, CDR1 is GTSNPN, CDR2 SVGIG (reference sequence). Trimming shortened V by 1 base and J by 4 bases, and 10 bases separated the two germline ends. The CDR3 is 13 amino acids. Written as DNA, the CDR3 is TGTGCCTGGAGTGCAGGGGACGGCACTGAAGCTTTCTTT. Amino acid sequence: CAWSAGDGTEAFF.

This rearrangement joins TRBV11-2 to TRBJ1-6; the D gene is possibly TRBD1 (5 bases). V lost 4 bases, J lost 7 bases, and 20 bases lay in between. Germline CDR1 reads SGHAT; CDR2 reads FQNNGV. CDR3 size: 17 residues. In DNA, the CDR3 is TGTGCCAGCAGCTCCTGGGTGGGGCAGGGAGGAAATTCACCCCTCCACTTT. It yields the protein CASSSWVGQGGNSPLHF.

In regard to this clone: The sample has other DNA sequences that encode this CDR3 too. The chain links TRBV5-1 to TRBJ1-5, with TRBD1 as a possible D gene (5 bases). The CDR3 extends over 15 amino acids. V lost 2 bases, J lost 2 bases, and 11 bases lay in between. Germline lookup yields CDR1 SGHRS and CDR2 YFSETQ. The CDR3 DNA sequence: TGCGCCAGCAGCTTAGCCGGGACTGGCAATCAGCCCCAGCATTTT. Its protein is CASSLAGTGNQPQHF.

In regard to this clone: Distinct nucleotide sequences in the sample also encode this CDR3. DNA for the CDR3: TGCAGTGCTAGCCTTAACTATGGCTACACCTTC. It codes for CSASLNYGYTF. The rearrangement joins TRBV20-1 to TRBJ1-2; the D is unclear. The V gene's germline CDR1 is DFQATT and CDR2 SNEGSKA (reference sequence). CDR3 length equals 11 residues. V was cut by 3 bases and J by 1 base, with 3 bases left in between.

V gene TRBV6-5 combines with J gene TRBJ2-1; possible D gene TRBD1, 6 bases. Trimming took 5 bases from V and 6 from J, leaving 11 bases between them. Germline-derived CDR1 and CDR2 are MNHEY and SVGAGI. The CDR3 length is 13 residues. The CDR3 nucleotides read TGTGCCAGCAGTACAGGGCTGTTCAATGAGCAGTTCTTC. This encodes CASSTGLFNEQFF.

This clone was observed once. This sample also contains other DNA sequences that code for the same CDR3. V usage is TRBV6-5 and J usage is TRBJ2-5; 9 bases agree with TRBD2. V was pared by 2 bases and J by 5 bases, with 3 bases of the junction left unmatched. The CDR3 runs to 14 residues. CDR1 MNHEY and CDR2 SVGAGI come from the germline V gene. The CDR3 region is CASSYGLARETQYF. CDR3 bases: TGTGCCAGCAGTTACGGACTAGCGAGGGAGACCCAGTACTTC.